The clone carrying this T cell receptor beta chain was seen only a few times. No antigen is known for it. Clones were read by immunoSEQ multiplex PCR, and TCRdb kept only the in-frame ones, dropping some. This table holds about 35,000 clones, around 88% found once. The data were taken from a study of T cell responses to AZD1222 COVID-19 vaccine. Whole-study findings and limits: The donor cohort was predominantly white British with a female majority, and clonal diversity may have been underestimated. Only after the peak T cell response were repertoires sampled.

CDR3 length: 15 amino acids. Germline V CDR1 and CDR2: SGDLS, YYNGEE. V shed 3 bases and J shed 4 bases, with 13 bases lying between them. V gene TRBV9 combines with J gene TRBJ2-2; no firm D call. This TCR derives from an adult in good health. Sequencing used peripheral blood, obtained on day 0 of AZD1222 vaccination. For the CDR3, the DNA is TGTGCCAGCAGCGGCGGCAGGAGCTTCACCGGGGAGCTGTTTTTT. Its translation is CASSGGRSFTGELFF.